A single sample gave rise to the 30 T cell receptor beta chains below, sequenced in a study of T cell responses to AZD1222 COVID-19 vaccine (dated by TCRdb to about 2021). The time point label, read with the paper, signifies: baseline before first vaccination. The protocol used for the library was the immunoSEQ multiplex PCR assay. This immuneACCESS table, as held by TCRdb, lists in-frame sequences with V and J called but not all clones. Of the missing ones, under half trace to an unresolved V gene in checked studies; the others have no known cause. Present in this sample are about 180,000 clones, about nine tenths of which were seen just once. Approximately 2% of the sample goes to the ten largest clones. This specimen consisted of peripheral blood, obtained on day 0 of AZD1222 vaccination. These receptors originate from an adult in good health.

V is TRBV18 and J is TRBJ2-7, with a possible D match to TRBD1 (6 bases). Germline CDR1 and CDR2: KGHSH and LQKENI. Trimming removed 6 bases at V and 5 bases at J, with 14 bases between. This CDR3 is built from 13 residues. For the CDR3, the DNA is TGTGCCAGCTCGCGTCCGGACAGAGACGAGCAGTACTTC. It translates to CASSRPDRDEQYF. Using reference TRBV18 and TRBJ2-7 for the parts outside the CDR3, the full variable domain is NAGVMQNPRHLVRRRGQEARLRCSPMKGHSHVYWYRQLPEEGLKFMVYLQKENIIDESGMPKERFSAEFPKEGPSILRIQQVVRGDSAAYFCASSRPDRDEQYFGPGTRLTVT.

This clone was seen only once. CDR3 sequence (DNA): TGTGCCAGCAGCCCCGGGACAGGGAACACTGAAGCTTTCTTT. Amino acid sequence: CASSPGTGNTEAFF. V gene TRBV5-6 combines with J gene TRBJ1-1; 8 bases match TRBD1. The CDR3 runs 14 residues. J lost 1 base, V lost 4 bases, and 3 bases had no gene match. Germline CDR1 reads SGHDT; CDR2 reads YYEEEE.

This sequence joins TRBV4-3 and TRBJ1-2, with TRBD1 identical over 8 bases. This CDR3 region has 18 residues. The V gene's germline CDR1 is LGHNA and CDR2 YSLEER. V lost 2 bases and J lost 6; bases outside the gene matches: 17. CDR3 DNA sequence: TGCGCCAGCAGCCAAAACAGGATGGGCACCAGGGGGCATAATGGCTACACCTTC. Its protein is CASSQNRMGTRGHNGYTF.

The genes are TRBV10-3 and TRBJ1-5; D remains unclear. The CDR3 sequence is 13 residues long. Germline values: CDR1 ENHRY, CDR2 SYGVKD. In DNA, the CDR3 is TGTGCGACGTGGCAAGGTGGCAATCAGCCCCAGCATTTT. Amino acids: CATWQGGNQPQHF.

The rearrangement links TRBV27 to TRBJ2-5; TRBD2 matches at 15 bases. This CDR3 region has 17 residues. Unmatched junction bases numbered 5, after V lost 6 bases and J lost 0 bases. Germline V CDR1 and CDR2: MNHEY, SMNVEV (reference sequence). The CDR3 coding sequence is TGTGCCAGCAGATACGGGACTAGCGGGGGGTACCAAGAGACCCAGTACTTC. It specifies CASRYGTSGGYQETQYF.

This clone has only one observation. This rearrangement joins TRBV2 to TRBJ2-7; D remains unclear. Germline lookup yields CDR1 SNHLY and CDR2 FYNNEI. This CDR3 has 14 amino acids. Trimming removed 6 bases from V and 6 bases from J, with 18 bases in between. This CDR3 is CASRPTTNVGEQYF. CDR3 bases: TGTGCCAGCAGACCAACGACAAACGTTGGCGAGCAGTACTTC.

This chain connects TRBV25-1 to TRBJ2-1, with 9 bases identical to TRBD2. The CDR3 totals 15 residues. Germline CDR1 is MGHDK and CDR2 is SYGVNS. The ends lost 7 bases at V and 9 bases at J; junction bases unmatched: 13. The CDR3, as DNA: TGTGCCAGCACGGTGACGCGCGGGGGGGCTGTTGAGCAGTTCTTC. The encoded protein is CASTVTRGGAVEQFF.

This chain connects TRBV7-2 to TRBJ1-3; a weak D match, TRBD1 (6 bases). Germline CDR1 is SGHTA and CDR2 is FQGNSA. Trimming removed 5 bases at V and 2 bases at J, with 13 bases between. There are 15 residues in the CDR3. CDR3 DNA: TGTGCCAGCAGCCAGGGGTGGTCTACTGGAAACACCATATATTTT. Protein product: CASSQGWSTGNTIYF.

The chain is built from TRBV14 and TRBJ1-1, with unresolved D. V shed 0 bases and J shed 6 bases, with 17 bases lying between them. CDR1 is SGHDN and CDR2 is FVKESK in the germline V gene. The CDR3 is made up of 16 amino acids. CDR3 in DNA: TGTGCCAGCAGCCAAGATCTGGGGAGGTTTTACGCTGAAGCTTTCTTT. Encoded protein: CASSQDLGRFYAEAFF.

The CDR3 protein is CASSQERGEQYF. The CDR3 DNA is TGCGCCAGCAGCCAAGAAAGGGGTGAGCAGTACTTC. V usage is TRBV4-1 and J usage is TRBJ2-7; D might be TRBD1 (5 bases). Trimming removed 0 bases from V and 7 bases from J, with 7 bases in between. This CDR3 spans 12 amino acids. The germline V gene has CDR1 MGHRA and CDR2 YSYEKL.

The CDR3 DNA sequence: TGTGCCAGCAGCCTTAGCGGGAGGTTCAATGAGCAGTTCTTC. This gives the protein CASSLSGRFNEQFF. J is TRBJ2-1 and V is TRBV9, with 10 bases lining up with TRBD2. V lost 4 bases and J lost 6; bases outside the gene matches: 4. CDR1 is SGDLS, CDR2 YYNGEE, per germline. This CDR3 is built from 14 residues.

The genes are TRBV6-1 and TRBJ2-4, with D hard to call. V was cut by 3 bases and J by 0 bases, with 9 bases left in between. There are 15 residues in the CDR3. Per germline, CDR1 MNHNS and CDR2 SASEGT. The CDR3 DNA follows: TGTGCCAGCAGTGAGCTCGGGCTAGCCAAAAACATTCAGTACTTC. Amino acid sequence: CASSELGLAKNIQYF.

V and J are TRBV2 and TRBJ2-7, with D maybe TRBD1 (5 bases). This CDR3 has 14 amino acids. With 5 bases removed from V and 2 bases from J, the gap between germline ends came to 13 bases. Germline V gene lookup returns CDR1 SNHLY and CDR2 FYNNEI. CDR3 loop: CASSPLGAPYEQYF. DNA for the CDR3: TGTGCCAGCAGTCCCCTAGGGGCCCCCTACGAGCAGTACTTC.

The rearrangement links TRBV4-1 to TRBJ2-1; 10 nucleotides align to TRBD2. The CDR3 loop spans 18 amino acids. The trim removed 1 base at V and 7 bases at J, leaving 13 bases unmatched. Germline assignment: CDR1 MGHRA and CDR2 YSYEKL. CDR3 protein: CASSQVPSGGARGNEQFF. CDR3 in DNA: TGCGCCAGCAGCCAAGTTCCCAGCGGGGGGGCCAGGGGGAATGAGCAGTTCTTC.

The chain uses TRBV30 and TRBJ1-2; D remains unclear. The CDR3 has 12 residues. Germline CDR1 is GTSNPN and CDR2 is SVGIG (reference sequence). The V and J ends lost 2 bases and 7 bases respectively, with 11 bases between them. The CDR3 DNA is TGTGCCTGGAGTCTGGAGGGTTCTGGCTACACCTTC. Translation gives CAWSLEGSGYTF.

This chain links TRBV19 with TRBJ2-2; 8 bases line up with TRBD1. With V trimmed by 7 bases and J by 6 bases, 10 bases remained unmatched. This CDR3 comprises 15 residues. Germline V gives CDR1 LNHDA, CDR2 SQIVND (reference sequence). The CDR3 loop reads CASTQTGEDSGELFF. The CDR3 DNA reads TGTGCCAGTACTCAGACAGGGGAAGATTCCGGGGAGCTGTTTTTT.

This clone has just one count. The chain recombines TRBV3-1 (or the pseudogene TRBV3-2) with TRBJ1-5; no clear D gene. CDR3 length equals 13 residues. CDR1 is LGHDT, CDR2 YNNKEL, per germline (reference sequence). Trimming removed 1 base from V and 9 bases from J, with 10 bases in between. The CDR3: CASSQGVKGPQHF. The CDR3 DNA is TGTGCCAGCAGCCAAGGGGTCAAAGGGCCCCAGCATTTT.

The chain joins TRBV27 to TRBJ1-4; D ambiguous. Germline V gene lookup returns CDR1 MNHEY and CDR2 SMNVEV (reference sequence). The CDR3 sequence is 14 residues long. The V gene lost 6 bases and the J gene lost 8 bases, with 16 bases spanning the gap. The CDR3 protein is CASSRTFLGEKLFF. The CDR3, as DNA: TGTGCCAGCAGCCGGACCTTTCTGGGGGAAAAACTGTTTTTT.

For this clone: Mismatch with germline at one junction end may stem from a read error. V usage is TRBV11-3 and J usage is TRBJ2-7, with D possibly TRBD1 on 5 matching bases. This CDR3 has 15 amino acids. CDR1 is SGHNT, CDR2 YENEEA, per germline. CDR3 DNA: TGTGCCAGCAGTTTAGGCGCAGGGATCCCATACGAGCAGTACTTC. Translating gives CASSLGAGIPYEQYF.

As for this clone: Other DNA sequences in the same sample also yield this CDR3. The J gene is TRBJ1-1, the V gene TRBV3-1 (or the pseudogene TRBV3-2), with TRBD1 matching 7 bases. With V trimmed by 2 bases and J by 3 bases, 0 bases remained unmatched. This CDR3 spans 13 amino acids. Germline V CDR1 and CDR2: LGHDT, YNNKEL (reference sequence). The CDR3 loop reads CASSQTGDTEAFF. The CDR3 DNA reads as TGTGCCAGCAGCCAAACAGGGGACACTGAAGCTTTCTTT.

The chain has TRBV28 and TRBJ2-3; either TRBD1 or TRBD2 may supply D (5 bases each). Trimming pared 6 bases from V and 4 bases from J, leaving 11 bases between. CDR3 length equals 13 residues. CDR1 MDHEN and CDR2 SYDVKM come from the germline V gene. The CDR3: CASRKRGPDTQYF. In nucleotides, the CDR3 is TGTGCCAGCAGGAAGAGGGGACCAGATACGCAGTATTTT. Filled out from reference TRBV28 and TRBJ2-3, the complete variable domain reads DVKVTQSSRYLVKRTGEKVFLECVQDMDHENMFWYRQDPGLGLRLIYFSYDVKMKEKGDIPEGYSVSREKKERFSLILESASTNQTSMYLCASRKRGPDTQYFGPGTRLTVL.

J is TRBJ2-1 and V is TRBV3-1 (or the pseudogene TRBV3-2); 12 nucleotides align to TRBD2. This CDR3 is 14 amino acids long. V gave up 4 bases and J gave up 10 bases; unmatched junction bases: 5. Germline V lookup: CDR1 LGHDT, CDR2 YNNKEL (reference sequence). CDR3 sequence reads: CASSPSGGVLEQFF. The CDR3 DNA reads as TGTGCCAGCAGCCCTAGCGGGGGGGTCCTGGAGCAGTTCTTC.

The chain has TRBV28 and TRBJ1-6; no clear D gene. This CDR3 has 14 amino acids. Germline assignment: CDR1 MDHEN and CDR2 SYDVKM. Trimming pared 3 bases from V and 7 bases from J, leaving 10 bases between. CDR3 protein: CASSLRGTNSPLHF. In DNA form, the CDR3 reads TGTGCCAGCAGTTTGCGGGGTACGAATTCACCCCTCCACTTT.

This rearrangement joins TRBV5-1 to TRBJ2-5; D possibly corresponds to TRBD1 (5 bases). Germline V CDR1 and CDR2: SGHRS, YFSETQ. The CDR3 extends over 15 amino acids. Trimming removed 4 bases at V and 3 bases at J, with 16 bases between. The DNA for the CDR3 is TGCGCCAGCAGCCCACAAATAGGGGCAGAAGAGACCCAGTACTTC. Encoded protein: CASSPQIGAEETQYF.

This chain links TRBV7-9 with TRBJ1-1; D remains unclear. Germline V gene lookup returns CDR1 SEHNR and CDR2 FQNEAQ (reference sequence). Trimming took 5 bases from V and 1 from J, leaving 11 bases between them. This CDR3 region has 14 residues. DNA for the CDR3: TGTGCCAGCAGCCCGGCGAACAGGAACACTGAAGCTTTCTTT. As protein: CASSPANRNTEAFF.

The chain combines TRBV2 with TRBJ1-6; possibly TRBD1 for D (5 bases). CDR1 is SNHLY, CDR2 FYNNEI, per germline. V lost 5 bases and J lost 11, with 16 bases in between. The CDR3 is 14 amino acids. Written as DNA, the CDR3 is TGTGCCAGCAGTTCCGACAGCACTTTCGCACCCCTCCACTTT. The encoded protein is CASSSDSTFAPLHF.

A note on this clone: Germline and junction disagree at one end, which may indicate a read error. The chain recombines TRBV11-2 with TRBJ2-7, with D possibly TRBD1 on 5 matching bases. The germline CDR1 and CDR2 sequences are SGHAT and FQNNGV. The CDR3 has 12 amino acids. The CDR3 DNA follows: TGTGCCAGCACCAGTATTAGGGGATTCTTAGGGTTC. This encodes CASTSIRGFLGF.

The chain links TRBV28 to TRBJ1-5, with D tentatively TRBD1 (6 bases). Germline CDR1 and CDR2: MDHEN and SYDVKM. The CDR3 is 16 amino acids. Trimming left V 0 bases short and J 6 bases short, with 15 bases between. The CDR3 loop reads CASSLWLQGGSQPQHF. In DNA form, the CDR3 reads TGTGCCAGCAGTTTATGGCTACAGGGAGGAAGTCAGCCCCAGCATTTT. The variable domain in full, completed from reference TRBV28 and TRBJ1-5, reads DVKVTQSSRYLVKRTGEKVFLECVQDMDHENMFWYRQDPGLGLRLIYFSYDVKMKEKGDIPEGYSVSREKKERFSLILESASTNQTSMYLCASSLWLQGGSQPQHFGDGTRLSIL.

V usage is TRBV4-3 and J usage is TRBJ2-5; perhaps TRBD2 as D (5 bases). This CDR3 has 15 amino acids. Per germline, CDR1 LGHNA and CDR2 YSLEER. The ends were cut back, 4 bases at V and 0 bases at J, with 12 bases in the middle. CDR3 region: CASSPTRGYQETQYF. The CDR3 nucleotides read TGCGCCAGCAGCCCCACGAGAGGGTACCAAGAGACCCAGTACTTC.

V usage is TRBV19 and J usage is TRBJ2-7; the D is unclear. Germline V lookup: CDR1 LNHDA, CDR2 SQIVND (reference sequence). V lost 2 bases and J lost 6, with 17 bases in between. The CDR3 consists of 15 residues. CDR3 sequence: CASSIKASPPSEQYF. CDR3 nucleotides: TGTGCCAGTAGTATAAAAGCTAGTCCTCCCTCCGAGCAGTACTTC.